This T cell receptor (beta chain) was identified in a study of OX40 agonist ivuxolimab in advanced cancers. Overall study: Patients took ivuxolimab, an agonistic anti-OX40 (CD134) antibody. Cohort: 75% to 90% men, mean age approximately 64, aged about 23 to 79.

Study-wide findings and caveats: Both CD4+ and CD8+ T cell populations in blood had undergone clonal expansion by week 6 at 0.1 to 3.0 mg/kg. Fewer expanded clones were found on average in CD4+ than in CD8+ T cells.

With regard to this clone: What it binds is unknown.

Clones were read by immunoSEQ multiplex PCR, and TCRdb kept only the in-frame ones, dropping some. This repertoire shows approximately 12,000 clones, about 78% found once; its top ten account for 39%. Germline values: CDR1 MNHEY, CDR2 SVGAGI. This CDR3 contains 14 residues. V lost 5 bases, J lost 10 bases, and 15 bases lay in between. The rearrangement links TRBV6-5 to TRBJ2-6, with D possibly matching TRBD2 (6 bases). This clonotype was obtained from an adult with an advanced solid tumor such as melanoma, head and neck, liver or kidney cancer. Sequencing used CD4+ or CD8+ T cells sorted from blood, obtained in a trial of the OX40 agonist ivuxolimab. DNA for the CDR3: TGTGCCAGCAGTCCAGGAGGGGTTACAAACGTCCTGACTTTC. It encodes CASSPGGVTNVLTF.